This TCR beta chain emerged from a study of T cell responses to AZD1222 COVID-19 vaccine. Regarding this clone: Its target is unknown.

Assay: immunoSEQ multiplex PCR; the TCRdb copy retains only in-frame clones and omits some. The data hold about 270,000 clones, with 94% observed a single time. Germline-derived CDR1 and CDR2 are SGHRS and YFSETQ. This CDR3 region has 17 residues. Losses at the gene ends were 4 bases for V and 3 bases for J; bases not matched to a gene: 7. Findings of the study overall: Unmutated variant regions are reportedly the target of nearly half of TCRs that are spike-specific. Spike-specific TCR breadth rose after two AZD1222 doses, and depth rose as well. Of the AZD1222 recipients, only 5 or 6 were seropositive at baseline. Repertoire sampling was restricted to post-peak T cell response timepoints.

Sample: peripheral blood, taken 28 days after the second AZD1222 dose. The clonotype was recovered from an adult who received the AZD1222 COVID-19 vaccine. V gene TRBV5-1 combines with J gene TRBJ1-4; 12 bases fit TRBD1. The CDR3 sequence: CASSPGTGGRANEKLFF. The CDR3 DNA follows: TGCGCCAGCAGCCCCGGGACAGGGGGCAGAGCTAATGAAAAACTGTTTTTT.